The clone carrying this T cell receptor (beta chain) was counted ten times or more. What it recognizes is unknown. This record belongs to a study of neurological immune-mediated disorders. Study-wide results and caveats: Because no CDR3 amino acid sequences were shared across subjects by expanded clones, private repertoires were suggested in all groups. While HTLV-1-associated myelopathy showed the greatest TCR clonal expansion, multiple sclerosis showed the least, falling below healthy controls.

Germline-derived CDR1 and CDR2 are DFQATT and SNEGSKA (reference sequence). The V end was cut by 3 bases, the J end by 6 bases, with 21 bases between. The CDR3 runs 15 residues. Synthesis of cDNA was performed by 5'RACE using 10-nucleotide random UMIs. TCRdb used MiXCR to reprocess the 5' RACE reads, holding one entry per CDR3 protein. This sample has tens of thousands of distinct CDR3 sequences, with around 10% found just once. This receptor was identified in a woman aged 25 to 39 with HTLV-1-associated myelopathy (HAM/TSP). The sample consisted of PBMCs. J is TRBJ2-7 and V is TRBV20-1; D is perhaps TRBD2 (6 bases). CDR3 region: CSASTQTPGGGEQYF. The CDR3 DNA follows: TGCAGTGCTAGTACGCAAACTCCCGGGGGTGGCGAGCAGTACTTC.